This T cell receptor beta chain was captured by sequencing in a study of CD8+ T cells in alopecia areata. As for this clone: The antigen is undetermined.

General study findings and limits: Unlike in mice, where it was clearer, TCR sharing across patients was less clear, possibly HLA-related. Under tofacitinib, fewer expanded CD8+ clones appeared among the top 100 scalp clones. Having just one nonresponder leaves the connection between baseline CD8+ expansion and response unresolved.

The germline V gene has CDR1 MNHEY and CDR2 SMNVEV (reference sequence). Trimming stripped 4 bases from V and 2 bases from J, with 9 bases between. The CDR3 covers 15 residues. In each case, RNA was isolated and then reverse transcribed into cDNA as the sequencing template. Libraries were prepared by immunoSEQ multiplex PCR; TCRdb keeps only in-frame clonotypes and omits some of them. The repertoire holds around 12,000 clones, with roughly two thirds as singletons. Documented treatment: oral pan-JAK inhibitor, 5-10 mg twice daily. Samples from alopecia areata patients were lesional scalp punch biopsies and peripheral blood.

This clonotype was obtained from a human donor with alopecia areata. The rearrangement links TRBV27 to TRBJ2-6; no firm D call. The input for sequencing was skin, taken at week 4, from a patient treated with tofacitinib. The CDR3 DNA reads as TGTGCCAGCAGTTATCTAGTCACTGGGGCCAACGTCCTGACTTTC. Protein: CASSYLVTGANVLTF.